Listed here are 18 T cell receptor beta chains from one sample, sequenced in a study of CD8 T cells in Susac syndrome. Reverse transcription of roughly 0.45 to 1 ug RNA was carried out with random hexamers. From the immunoSEQ multiplex PCR reads, TCRdb called clonotypes with MiXCR, one entry per CDR3 protein. The table lists some 140,000 distinct CDR3 sequences, about 93% of them singletons, with around 0.22% in the top ten. The specimen sequenced was CD8+ T cells from PBMCs. Receptors originate from a human donor with multiple sclerosis.

The chain joins TRBV13 to TRBJ2-7; a possible D gene is TRBD2 (7 bases). Germline loops: CDR1 PRHDT, CDR2 FYEKMQ (reference sequence). V shed 5 bases and J shed 6 bases, with 20 bases lying between them. This CDR3 is built from 15 residues. The chain's CDR3 is CASSAGARPGVEQYF. The CDR3 DNA is TGTGCCAGCAGCGCGGGGGCTCGACCTGGCGTCGAGCAGTACTTC.

The DNA for the CDR3 is TGTGCCAGCAGCTTTACCTTATCTGGGGCCAACGTCCTGACTTTC. Translated, it gives CASSFTLSGANVLTF. The chain carries TRBV7-9 and TRBJ2-6; D ambiguous. Germline V CDR1 and CDR2: SEHNR, FQNEAQ (reference sequence). The germline V and J ends were trimmed by 3 bases and 1 base, with 7 bases remaining between them. CDR3 length: 15 residues. The entire variable domain, with the rest obtained from reference TRBV7-9 and TRBJ2-6, is as follows: DTGVSQNPRHKITKRGQNVTFRCDPISEHNRLYWYRQTLGQGPEFLTYFQNEAQLEKSRLLSDRFSAERPKGSFSTLEIQRTEQGDSAMYLCASSFTLSGANVLTFGAGSRLTVL.

The V call is TRBV4-1, the J call TRBJ2-7; 8 bases fit TRBD2. The germline CDR1 and CDR2 sequences are MGHRA and YSYEKL. The V segment lost 4 bases and the J segment 7 bases; nucleotides outside the gene matches: 15. The CDR3 sequence is 16 residues long. In DNA form, the CDR3 reads TGCGCCAGCAGCCCCGAGGGGAGCGGGAGAAGAGGAGAGCAGTACTTC. It encodes CASSPEGSGRRGEQYF.

J is TRBJ1-1 and V is TRBV19, with a weak D call TRBD1 (5 bases). V lost 7 bases and J 1 base, leaving 13 bases between the germline ends. This CDR3 has 14 residues. Germline CDR1 is LNHDA and CDR2 is SQIVND (reference sequence). The CDR3 coding sequence is TGTGCCAGTAAGAGAGGGGAGGGGAACACTGAAGCTTTCTTT. This sequence encodes CASKRGEGNTEAFF.

This sequence joins TRBV2 and TRBJ2-3; tentatively, D is TRBD1 (6 bases). This CDR3 has 14 amino acids. From germline, CDR1 is SNHLY and CDR2 FYNNEI. The V end lost 11 bases, the J end lost 7 bases, and 22 bases lay between the germline ends. The CDR3 region has the DNA TGTGCCTGCTTGGACAGCGCACTCTCAAATACGCAGTATTTT. The encoded protein is CACLDSALSNTQYF. Combining the CDR3 with reference TRBV2 and TRBJ2-3 gives the whole variable domain EPEVTQTPSHQVTQMGQEVILRCVPISNHLYFYWYRQILGQKVEFLVSFYNNEISEKSEIFDDQFSVERPDGSNFTLKIRSTKLEDSAMYFCACLDSALSNTQYFGPGTRLTVL.

The CDR3, as DNA: TGTGCCAGCAGCGTATCAGAATCTGGGGCCAACGTCCTGACTTTC. This sequence encodes CASSVSESGANVLTF. J is TRBJ2-6 and V is TRBV7-9; D not certain. CDR1 and CDR2 (germline): SEHNR, FQNEAQ (reference sequence). Trimming took off 5 bases at V and 1 base at J, with 9 bases between the two ends. There are 15 residues in the CDR3.

This clonotype appeared once. The V and J genes are TRBV27 and TRBJ2-1; D remains unclear. The CDR3 is 13 residues long. Looked up from germline, CDR1 is MNHEY and CDR2 is SMNVEV (reference sequence). Trimming removed 2 bases at V and 5 bases at J, with 7 bases between. The CDR3 DNA reads TGTGCCAGCAGTTTAAGGATCCACAATGAGCAGTTCTTC. Protein product: CASSLRIHNEQFF.

V is TRBV15 and J is TRBJ2-1, with TRBD2 as a possible D gene (5 bases). The germline V gene has CDR1 LNHNV and CDR2 YYDKDF (reference sequence). V was cut by 0 bases and J by 0 bases, with 15 bases left in between. The CDR3 extends over 18 amino acids. In nucleotides, the CDR3 is TGTGCCACCAGCAGAGATAATAGTGTGGCGGGCTCCTACAATGAGCAGTTCTTC. This sequence encodes CATSRDNSVAGSYNEQFF.

V usage is TRBV7-9 and J usage is TRBJ2-1; tentative D call: TRBD2 (5 bases). Per the germline V gene, CDR1 is SEHNR and CDR2 is FQNEAQ (reference sequence). Trimming took off 2 bases at V and 8 bases at J, with 16 bases between the two ends. The CDR3 sequence is 15 residues long. CDR3 bases: TGTGCCAGCAGCTTATATGTCGGGATGTCGGATGAGCAGTTCTTC. The encoded protein is CASSLYVGMSDEQFF.

The V and J genes are TRBV13 and TRBJ2-1, with D hard to call. The CDR3 is 14 amino acids. Germline CDR1 reads PRHDT; CDR2 reads FYEKMQ (reference sequence). The V gene lost 3 bases and the J gene lost 10 bases, with 16 bases spanning the gap. CDR3 in DNA: TGTGCCAGCAGCTTCGAGCGAAAACCCAAGGAGCAGTTCTTC. It translates to CASSFERKPKEQFF.

The rearrangement joins TRBV5-1 to TRBJ1-1; no clear D. V lost 2 bases, J lost 7 bases, and 9 bases lay in between. Germline CDR1 reads SGHRS; CDR2 reads YFSETQ. The CDR3 consists of 12 residues. CDR3 DNA sequence: TGCGCCAGCAGCTTTACTGGGGATGAAGCTTTCTTT. This encodes CASSFTGDEAFF.

V usage is TRBV10-3 and J usage is TRBJ2-1, with 10 positions matching TRBD2. Germline V lookup: CDR1 ENHRY, CDR2 SYGVKD. This CDR3 is built from 12 residues. V was pared by 10 bases and J by 7 bases, with 4 bases of the junction left unmatched. DNA of the CDR3: TGTGCCACTTCTAGCGGGAGAAATGAGCAGTTCTTC. It specifies CATSSGRNEQFF.

The table lists this clonotype with a few counts. J is TRBJ2-7 and V is TRBV19; D ambiguous. The length of the CDR3 is 14 residues. Germline V gene lookup returns CDR1 LNHDA and CDR2 SQIVND (reference sequence). V lost 1 base and J 3 bases, leaving 10 bases between the germline ends. DNA for the CDR3: TGTGCCAGTAGTATAGGGCCGCTATACTACGAGCAGTACTTC. Amino acids: CASSIGPLYYEQYF. Using reference TRBV19 and TRBJ2-7 for the parts outside the CDR3, the full variable domain is DGGITQSPKYLFRKEGQNVTLSCEQNLNHDAMYWYRQDPGQGLRLIYYSQIVNDFQKGDIAEGYSVSREKKESFPLTVTSAQKNPTAFYLCASSIGPLYYEQYFGPGTRLTVT.

This rearrangement joins TRBV30 to TRBJ1-5; D unclear. V shed 0 bases and J shed 5 bases, with 8 bases lying between them. Germline V gene sequence: CDR1 GTSNPN, CDR2 SVGIG (reference sequence). The length of the CDR3 is 13 residues. The CDR3 loop reads CAWSVFKDQPQHF. The CDR3 region has the DNA TGTGCCTGGAGTGTCTTCAAAGATCAGCCCCAGCATTTT. Combining the CDR3 with reference TRBV30 and TRBJ1-5 gives the whole variable domain SQTIHQWPATLVQPVGSPLSLECTVEGTSNPNLYWYRQAAGRGLQLLFYSVGIGQISSEVPQNLSASRPQDRQFILSSKKLLLSDSGFYLCAWSVFKDQPQHFGDGTRLSIL.

The chain joins TRBV2 to TRBJ1-1; D remains ambiguous. The germline V and J ends were trimmed by 4 bases and 4 bases, with 10 bases remaining between them. The CDR3 runs 13 residues. The V gene's germline CDR1 is SNHLY and CDR2 FYNNEI. DNA of the CDR3: TGTGCCAGCAGTGTTTCTGGGCCCACTGAAGCTTTCTTT. Amino acids: CASSVSGPTEAFF.

The chain employs TRBV7-9 and TRBJ2-1; no firm D call. Trimming shortened V by 5 bases and J by 0 bases, and 8 bases separated the two germline ends. The CDR3 sequence is 14 residues long. The germline V gene encodes CDR1 SEHNR and CDR2 FQNEAQ (reference sequence). DNA for the CDR3: TGTGCCAGCAGCCCCATGGGCTCCTACAATGAGCAGTTCTTC. It translates to CASSPMGSYNEQFF.

This rearrangement joins TRBV4-3 to TRBJ2-2, with 7 bases that match TRBD2. Germline V gives CDR1 LGHNA, CDR2 YSLEER. The CDR3 is 16 amino acids. V was pared by 3 bases and J by 3 bases, with 7 bases of the junction left unmatched. The CDR3 nucleotides read TGCGCCAGCAGCCACACACTAGCGAAGGACACCGGGGAGCTGTTTTTT. Protein product: CASSHTLAKDTGELFF.

CDR3 DNA sequence: TGTGCCAGCAGCCCCACAAATCAGCCCCAGCATTTT. It encodes CASSPTNQPQHF. V usage is TRBV6-2 or TRBV6-3 and J usage is TRBJ1-5; D remains ambiguous. CDR1 is MNHEY and CDR2 is SVGEGT in the germline V gene. V was pared by 6 bases and J by 4 bases, with 7 bases between. This CDR3 comprises 12 residues.